The 32 T cell receptor beta chains given below trace back to one sample, sequenced in a study of PD-L1 blockade in urothelial cancer. Time point indicated: pretreatment peripheral blood. Clones were sequenced by immunoSEQ multiplex PCR, and TCRdb holds only the in-frame ones, with some missing. The repertoire includes 95,000 or so clones, 87% of them detected once, and roughly 2% sits in the top ten. The sample was PBMCs, taken around atezolizumab (anti-PD-L1) treatment. Receptors were obtained from a man aged 55-75 years with urothelial cancer.

The chain has TRBV5-1 and TRBJ1-6; D unresolved. The CDR3 consists of 15 residues. Germline-derived CDR1 and CDR2 are SGHRS and YFSETQ. The V end was cut by 4 bases, the J end by 0 bases, with 8 bases between. CDR3 sequence (DNA): TGCGCCAGCAGCGCGGGAAACTCCTATAATTCACCCCTCCACTTT. Its translation is CASSAGNSYNSPLHF.

In this sample, this clone turned up a few times. The chain uses TRBV4-1 and TRBJ1-2, with 7 positions matching TRBD1. This CDR3 comprises 14 residues. The germline CDR1 and CDR2 sequences are MGHRA and YSYEKL. J lost 4 bases, V lost 4 bases, and 6 bases had no gene match. The DNA for the CDR3 is TGCGCCAGCAGCCCGATGACAGGGTTCTATGGCTACACCTTC. Translation gives CASSPMTGFYGYTF.

J is TRBJ2-2 and V is TRBV2, with TRBD1 matching over 7 bases. CDR1 and CDR2 (germline): SNHLY, FYNNEI. V trimming: 6 bases; J trimming: 3 bases; junction bases outside the gene matches: 7. There are 15 residues in the CDR3. The CDR3 nucleotides are TGTGCCAGCAGGAACAGGGGTTGGGACACCGGGGAGCTGTTTTTT. It translates to CASRNRGWDTGELFF.

The count of this clone is one. The chain couples TRBV7-7 to TRBJ2-1; TRBD2 might be the D (7 bases). The V gene lost 4 bases and the J gene lost 7 bases, with 11 bases spanning the gap. The CDR3 runs to 13 residues. Germline assignment: CDR1 SSHAT and CDR2 FNYEAQ (reference sequence). CDR3 DNA sequence: TGTGCCAGCAGCTCTGGGGGGGCTAATGAGCAGTTCTTC. Amino acids: CASSSGGANEQFF.

CDR3 loop: CASERGRATNEKLFF. The CDR3 DNA reads TGTGCCAGCGAGAGGGGGCGTGCAACTAATGAAAAACTGTTTTTT. V is TRBV7-8 and J is TRBJ1-4; TRBD1 matches at 7 bases. This CDR3 contains 15 residues. Looked up from germline, CDR1 is SGHVS and CDR2 is FQNEAQ. V was pared by 8 bases and J by 0 bases, with 6 bases of the junction left unmatched.

This rearrangement joins TRBV14 to TRBJ2-7, with D possibly matching TRBD2 (6 bases). V lost 1 base, J lost 0 bases, and 10 bases lay in between. The CDR3 is made up of 15 amino acids. Germline CDR1 reads SGHDN; CDR2 reads FVKESK. The CDR3, as DNA: TGTGCCAGCAGCCAAGTAGGACTATACTCCTACGAGCAGTACTTC. Protein sequence: CASSQVGLYSYEQYF.

V usage is TRBV7-2 and J usage is TRBJ2-7; TRBD1 matches at 8 bases. V was clipped by 5 bases and J by 5 bases; unmatched bases: 5. Germline V gene sequence: CDR1 SGHTA, CDR2 FQGNSA. CDR3 length equals 13 residues. Here the CDR3 DNA reads TGTGCCAGCAGCCCGGACAGGGAAGACGAGCAGTACTTC. Amino acids: CASSPDREDEQYF.

The chain couples TRBV11-2 to TRBJ2-3, with 7 bases matching TRBD1. V lost 5 bases, J lost 1 base, and 6 bases stayed unmatched. Looked up from germline, CDR1 is SGHAT and CDR2 is FQNNGV. This CDR3 comprises 15 residues. The CDR3 reads CASSLGQPGTDTQYF. The CDR3 coding sequence is TGTGCCAGCAGCCTGGGACAGCCTGGCACAGATACGCAGTATTTT.

This clone has only one observation. The chain combines TRBV2 with TRBJ1-5; no reliable D call. Trimming removed 5 bases from V and 0 bases from J, with 8 bases in between. Germline CDR1 SNHLY, CDR2 FYNNEI. The CDR3 loop spans 14 amino acids. CDR3 residues: CASSPGSSNQPQHF. The CDR3 DNA sequence: TGTGCCAGCAGTCCAGGTAGTAGCAATCAGCCCCAGCATTTT.

V and J are TRBV4-1 and TRBJ2-7; TRBD2 matches at 8 bases. This CDR3 spans 15 amino acids. Germline CDR1 reads MGHRA; CDR2 reads YSYEKL. J gave up 6 bases and V 1 base, and 8 bases lay outside the gene matches. CDR3 amino acids: CASSQAMAGGAEQYF. CDR3 nucleotides: TGCGCCAGCAGCCAAGCGATGGCGGGAGGAGCCGAGCAGTACTTC.

This clone is a singleton in its sample. This CDR3 is CASSLLGGIQYF. CDR3 DNA: TGTGCCAGCAGCCTCCTTGGAGGCATTCAGTACTTC. V gene TRBV11-2 combines with J gene TRBJ2-4, with D perhaps TRBD2 (5 bases). The CDR3 has 12 residues. The germline CDR1 and CDR2 sequences are SGHAT and FQNNGV. V was pared by 5 bases and J by 9 bases, with 11 bases between.

The chain recombines TRBV7-3 with TRBJ2-5; 7 nucleotides align to TRBD1. V lost 4 bases, J lost 0 bases, and 14 bases stayed unmatched. This CDR3 comprises 18 residues. CDR1 SGHTA and CDR2 FQGTGA come from the germline V gene. CDR3 DNA sequence: TGTGCCAGCAGCTCCCCGGGCATACCAGGGACAGACCAAGAGACCCAGTACTTC. This sequence encodes CASSSPGIPGTDQETQYF.

The V gene is TRBV10-3, the J gene TRBJ2-2; 9 bases align to TRBD2. The CDR3 is 15 residues long. The germline CDR1 and CDR2 sequences are ENHRY and SYGVKD. The J segment lost 0 bases and the V segment lost 6 bases, leaving 2 bases of the junction unmatched. The CDR3 here is CAISKRGANTGELFF. The CDR3 nucleotides are TGTGCCATCAGCAAGCGGGGGGCGAACACCGGGGAGCTGTTTTTT.

The J gene is TRBJ2-5, the V gene TRBV9; 11 bases line up with TRBD2. V was clipped by 4 bases and J by 4 bases; unmatched bases: 9. Germline CDR1 is SGDLS and CDR2 is YYNGEE. The CDR3 contains 16 residues. CDR3 loop: CASSPRVGTSGETQYF. DNA for the CDR3: TGTGCCAGCAGCCCTAGGGTAGGGACTAGCGGAGAGACCCAGTACTTC.

This sequence joins TRBV5-1 and TRBJ2-5, with TRBD2 identical over 7 bases. V lost 2 bases and J lost 1; bases outside the gene matches: 5. The CDR3 consists of 15 residues. Germline V lookup: CDR1 SGHRS, CDR2 YFSETQ. The DNA of the CDR3 is TGCGCCAGCAGCTTTGTCACTAGCGTCCAAGAGACCCAGTACTTC. Its translation is CASSFVTSVQETQYF.

This clone was seen only a few times. This chain joins TRBV27 and TRBJ1-5; D is perhaps TRBD1 (5 bases). CDR1 MNHEY and CDR2 SMNVEV come from the germline V gene (reference sequence). CDR3 size: 17 residues. V shed 0 bases and J shed 0 bases, with 12 bases lying between them. CDR3 sequence (DNA): TGTGCCAGCAGTTTATCAGGACCGGGGGATAGCAATCAGCCCCAGCATTTT. This codes for CASSLSGPGDSNQPQHF.

In its sample, this clone was seen a few times. The V and J genes are TRBV27 and TRBJ1-5; 7 bases map to TRBD1. This CDR3 contains 15 residues. V lost 6 bases, J lost 0 bases, and 5 bases stayed unmatched. Per the germline V gene, CDR1 is MNHEY and CDR2 is SMNVEV (reference sequence). CDR3 sequence: CASSRGQYSNQPQHF. DNA of the CDR3: TGTGCCAGCAGCCGGGGACAGTATAGCAATCAGCCCCAGCATTTT.

This chain connects TRBV5-1 to TRBJ2-5, with 8 bases lining up with TRBD2. The CDR3 covers 14 residues. V gave up 3 bases and J gave up 1 base; unmatched junction bases: 2. Germline V gives CDR1 SGHRS, CDR2 YFSETQ. DNA for the CDR3: TGCGCCAGCAGCTCCCTAGCGGGCCAAGAGACCCAGTACTTC. Translation gives CASSSLAGQETQYF.

The chain employs TRBV25-1 and TRBJ1-2, with TRBD1 as a possible D gene (6 bases). Trimming left V 5 bases short and J 4 bases short, with 11 bases between. This CDR3 is built from 13 residues. CDR1 and CDR2 (germline): MGHDK, SYGVNS. The CDR3 loop reads CASSYREGYGYTF. Written as DNA, the CDR3 is TGTGCCAGCAGTTACAGGGAAGGCTATGGCTACACCTTC.

This clone was observed once. V and J are TRBV7-2 and TRBJ2-2, with D perhaps TRBD2 (5 bases). The CDR3 spans 14 residues. Germline CDR1 SGHTA, CDR2 FQGNSA. The V end lost 5 bases, the J end lost 4 bases, and 11 bases lay between the germline ends. The CDR3 sequence: CASSPRLSTGELFF. For the CDR3, the DNA is TGTGCCAGCAGCCCCCGACTAAGCACCGGGGAGCTGTTTTTT.

The chain combines TRBV27 with TRBJ2-7; TRBD2 matches at 8 bases. Losses at the gene ends were 8 bases for V and 2 bases for J; bases not matched to a gene: 11. The germline V gene encodes CDR1 MNHEY and CDR2 SMNVEV (reference sequence). The length of the CDR3 is 15 residues. The DNA for the CDR3 is TGTGCCAGCTCACTAAGGCGGGGGGATCCCTACGAGCAGTACTTC. It translates to CASSLRRGDPYEQYF.

The V call is TRBV7-9, the J call TRBJ2-3, with D tentatively TRBD2 (6 bases). CDR1 is SEHNR, CDR2 FQNEAQ, per germline (reference sequence). The CDR3 length is 13 residues. Between the trimmed V and J ends, which lost 1 base and 5 bases, there was a span of 7 bases. CDR3 in DNA: TGTGCCAGCAGCTTAGACGGGGGAGATACGCAGTATTTT. Translation gives CASSLDGGDTQYF.

V and J are TRBV28 and TRBJ1-1, with 9 bases matching TRBD1. V shed 7 bases, J shed 7 bases, and the junction held 10 bases outside the gene matches. This CDR3 contains 14 residues. Germline lookup yields CDR1 MDHEN and CDR2 SYDVKM. This CDR3 reads CASTSLDRGFEAFF. CDR3 DNA: TGTGCCAGCACCTCCTTGGACAGGGGTTTTGAAGCTTTCTTT.

This chain connects TRBV5-1 to TRBJ2-1, with a possible D match to TRBD2 (5 bases). Trimming took 4 bases from V and 10 from J, leaving 15 bases between them. This CDR3 is 13 amino acids long. Germline values: CDR1 SGHRS, CDR2 YFSETQ. CDR3 loop: CASSRLLASEQFF. For the CDR3, the DNA is TGCGCCAGCAGCCGCTTGTTAGCGAGCGAGCAGTTCTTC.

This clone was detected only a few times. This chain uses TRBV30 with TRBJ2-1; 8 nucleotides align to TRBD2. Germline CDR1 GTSNPN, CDR2 SVGIG (reference sequence). CDR3 size: 14 residues. V dropped 3 bases and J dropped 6; count of bases not matched to a gene: 7. In DNA, the CDR3 is TGTGCCTGGAGCCCGGGACTAGGATTCAATGAGCAGTTCTTC. It encodes CAWSPGLGFNEQFF.

CDR3 in amino acids: CSVEVYRGTTGELFF. In DNA form, the CDR3 reads TGCAGCGTTGAAGTATATCGGGGGACCACCGGGGAGCTGTTTTTT. The chain recombines TRBV29-1 with TRBJ2-2; possible D gene TRBD2, 6 bases. Germline values: CDR1 SQVTM, CDR2 ANQGSEA. The length of the CDR3 is 15 residues. V gave up 1 base and J gave up 4 bases, with 13 bases separating them.

V usage is TRBV30 and J usage is TRBJ1-1; unclear D gene. Trimming pared 0 bases from V and 3 bases from J, leaving 8 bases between. CDR1 GTSNPN and CDR2 SVGIG come from the germline V gene (reference sequence). This CDR3 region has 13 residues. In DNA, the CDR3 is TGTGCCTGGAGTGTTTCGGAGGACACTGAAGCTTTCTTT. This sequence encodes CAWSVSEDTEAFF.

The chain is built from TRBV15 and TRBJ2-1; a possible D gene is TRBD2 (5 bases). Trimming took off 7 bases at V and 4 bases at J, with 5 bases between the two ends. CDR3 size: 11 residues. The germline CDR1 and CDR2 sequences are LNHNV and YYDKDF (reference sequence). CDR3 protein: CATTGYNEQFF. The CDR3 DNA follows: TGTGCCACCACGGGGTACAATGAGCAGTTCTTC. The whole variable domain, filled in from reference TRBV15 and TRBJ2-1, reads DAMVIQNPRYQVTQFGKPVTLSCSQTLNHNVMYWYQQKSSQAPKLLFHYYDKDFNNEADTPDNFQSRRPNTSFCFLDIRSPGLGDTAMYLCATTGYNEQFFGPGTRLTVL.

This rearrangement joins TRBV7-8 to TRBJ2-1; a weak D match, TRBD1 (5 bases). The CDR3 contains 13 residues. Germline-derived CDR1 and CDR2 are SGHVS and FQNEAQ. Trimming removed 4 bases from V and 8 bases from J, with 12 bases in between. The CDR3 loop reads CASSSRQGYEQFF. The CDR3 region has the DNA TGTGCCAGCAGCTCCCGTCAGGGCTATGAGCAGTTCTTC.

The V gene is TRBV5-1, the J gene TRBJ2-1, with 12 positions matching TRBD2. Germline-derived CDR1 and CDR2 are SGHRS and YFSETQ. V shed 2 bases, J shed 8 bases, and the junction held 5 bases outside the gene matches. This CDR3 region has 15 residues. The CDR3 region has the DNA TGCGCCAGCAGCTTCCTAGCGGGGGGGTTCGATGAGCAGTTCTTC. Translating it yields CASSFLAGGFDEQFF. The full variable domain, completed using reference TRBV5-1 and TRBJ2-1, is KAGVTQTPRYLIKTRGQQVTLSCSPISGHRSVSWYQQTPGQGLQFLFEYFSETQRNKGNFPGRFSGRQFSNSRSEMNVSTLELGDSALYLCASSFLAGGFDEQFFGPGTRLTVL.

In its sample, this clone was seen a few times. The chain joins TRBV18 to TRBJ1-1, with unresolved D. The CDR3 is 12 residues long. Germline CDR1 KGHSH, CDR2 LQKENI. Trimming stripped 11 bases from V and 1 base from J, with 11 bases between. CDR3 sequence: CAGGQENTEAFF. CDR3 in DNA: TGTGCCGGAGGGCAGGAGAACACTGAAGCTTTCTTT. Supplemented by reference TRBV18 and TRBJ1-1, the full variable domain reads NAGVMQNPRHLVRRRGQEARLRCSPMKGHSHVYWYRQLPEEGLKFMVYLQKENIIDESGMPKERFSAEFPKEGPSILRIQQVVRGDSAAYFCAGGQENTEAFFGQGTRLTVV.

This rearrangement joins TRBV29-1 to TRBJ2-2, with 7 bases lining up with TRBD2. Germline V lookup: CDR1 SQVTM, CDR2 ANQGSEA. The V segment lost 2 bases and the J segment 0 bases; nucleotides outside the gene matches: 6. The CDR3 length is 16 residues. The CDR3 loop reads CSVETSGKANTGELFF. Written as DNA, the CDR3 is TGCAGCGTTGAAACCAGCGGGAAAGCGAACACCGGGGAGCTGTTTTTT.